This is a list of T cell receptor beta chains from one sample in a study of T cell responses to AZD1222 COVID-19 vaccine. The data were produced by immunoSEQ multiplex PCR, yet TCRdb's version contains in-frame clones alone and is incomplete. This sample has about 140,000 clones; over 85% occur once, and the top ten carry under 6.5%. The specimen comprised peripheral blood, sampled on day 0 of AZD1222 vaccination. These receptors came from an adult in good health. The CDR3 runs from the conserved cysteine through the conserved F or W. The D gene is left open where the match is weak. Part of the rows lack a size; the others show once, few, many or a class for expanded clones.

J: TRBJ2-7; size: .; D: TRBD2; V: TRBV19; CDR3: CASSSSFAGEPLHEQYF; DNA: TGTGCCAGTAGTTCGTCTTTTGCGGGAGAACCCCTCCACGAGCAGTACTTC
J: TRBJ2-1; size: .; D: .; V: TRBV7-9; CDR3: CASSLVPGVDEQFF; DNA: TGTGCCAGCAGCTTAGTCCCAGGGGTAGATGAGCAGTTCTTC
J: TRBJ1-2; size: .; D: .; V: TRBV6-5; CDR3: CASSYHRGGRYDGYTF; DNA: TGTGCCAGCAGTTACCATCGGGGGGGGCGGTATGATGGCTACACCTTC
J: TRBJ2-2; size: .; D: TRBD2; V: TRBV11-2; CDR3: CASSTQGLAGGELFF; DNA: TGTGCCAGCAGCACCCAGGGACTAGCGGGCGGGGAGCTGTTTTTT
J: TRBJ1-1; size: .; D: .; V: TRBV4-1; CDR3: CASSQERGYTEAFF; DNA: TGCGCCAGCAGCCAAGAACGGGGGTACACTGAAGCTTTCTTT
J: TRBJ2-7; size: once; D: .; V: TRBV2; CDR3: CASTAGQRSYEQYF; DNA: TGTGCCAGCACGGCGGGACAGCGGTCCTACGAGCAGTACTTC
J: TRBJ2-7; size: .; D: TRBD1; V: TRBV6-5; CDR3: CASSYSGQGAGEQYF; DNA: TGTGCCAGCAGTTACTCGGGACAGGGGGCAGGCGAGCAGTACTTC
J: TRBJ2-7; size: .; D: .; V: TRBV3-1/TRBV3-2; CDR3: CASSQGRHSYEQYF; DNA: TGTGCCAGCAGCCAAGGGAGACACTCCTACGAGCAGTACTTC
J: TRBJ1-1; size: .; D: .; V: TRBV7-9; CDR3: CASSRGGREGTEAFF; DNA: TGTGCCAGCAGCCGTGGGGGCCGGGAAGGTACCGAAGCTTTCTTT
J: TRBJ2-5; size: .; D: TRBD2; V: TRBV10-1; CDR3: CASSPSGSPETQYF; DNA: TGCGCCAGCTCTCCTAGCGGGAGTCCCGAGACCCAGTACTTC
J: TRBJ2-5; size: .; D: .; V: TRBV5-1; CDR3: CASRQLQGIGETQYF; DNA: TGCGCCAGCAGGCAACTACAGGGTATTGGAGAGACCCAGTACTTC
J: TRBJ2-5; size: .; D: TRBD2; V: TRBV28; CDR3: CASSWDSGKETQYF; DNA: TGTGCCAGCAGTTGGGATAGCGGGAAGGAGACCCAGTACTTC
J: TRBJ1-5; size: .; D: .; V: TRBV4-1; CDR3: CASSPQLGDSNQPQHF; DNA: TGCGCCAGCAGCCCCCAGTTAGGAGATAGCAATCAGCCCCAGCATTTT
J: TRBJ2-7; size: once; D: TRBD1; V: TRBV6-2/TRBV6-3; CDR3: CASSYDQGALEQYF; DNA: TGTGCCAGCAGTTACGATCAGGGGGCTCTAGAGCAGTACTTC
J: TRBJ2-5; size: .; D: .; V: TRBV20-1; CDR3: CSAQRVETQYF; DNA: TGCAGTGCCCAGCGGGTAGAGACCCAGTACTTC
J: TRBJ1-2; size: .; D: .; V: TRBV3-1/TRBV3-2; CDR3: CASSQDGEGTETYGYTF; DNA: TGTGCCAGCAGCCAAGATGGTGAGGGTACCGAAACCTATGGCTACACCTTC
J: TRBJ2-7; size: .; D: .; V: TRBV30; CDR3: CAWSVLPGRNYEQYF; DNA: TGTGCCTGGAGTGTACTACCAGGGCGTAACTACGAGCAGTACTTC
J: TRBJ1-6; size: .; D: .; V: TRBV5-1; CDR3: CASSLSGDPSPLHF; DNA: TGCGCCAGCAGCTTAAGTGGGGACCCTTCACCCCTCCACTTT
J: TRBJ1-2; size: .; D: .; V: TRBV19; CDR3: CAVQEQWGYGYTF; DNA: TGTGCCGTACAGGAACAATGGGGCTATGGCTACACCTTC
J: TRBJ2-2; size: .; D: .; V: TRBV21-1; CDR3: CASSKSGKNTGELFF; DNA: TGTGCCAGCAGCAAATCGGGGAAGAACACCGGGGAGCTGTTTTTT
J: TRBJ2-7; size: once; D: .; V: TRBV3-1/TRBV3-2; CDR3: CASSQDFSGNEQYF; DNA: TGTGCCAGCAGCCAAGATTTTTCGGGAAACGAGCAGTACTTC
J: TRBJ1-6; size: .; D: .; V: TRBV19; CDR3: CASSTQEDSPLHF; DNA: TGTGCCAGTAGTACTCAAGAGGATTCACCCCTCCACTTT
J: TRBJ1-4; size: .; D: .; V: TRBV28; CDR3: CASNAPRGNEKLFF; DNA: TGTGCCAGCAATGCCCCGAGGGGCAACGAAAAACTGTTTTTT
J: TRBJ2-4; size: .; D: TRBD2; V: TRBV5-6; CDR3: CASSSRTSGFQGNIQYF; DNA: TGTGCCAGCAGCTCTAGGACTAGCGGGTTCCAGGGGAACATTCAGTACTTC
J: TRBJ2-5; size: .; D: TRBD2; V: TRBV6-5; CDR3: CASSFLAGEETQYF; DNA: TGTGCCAGCAGTTTCCTGGCGGGAGAGGAGACCCAGTACTTC
J: TRBJ2-1; size: once; D: TRBD1; V: TRBV19; CDR3: CASSIGTGFDNEQFF; DNA: TGTGCCAGTAGTATAGGGACAGGATTTGACAATGAGCAGTTCTTC
J: TRBJ2-1; size: .; D: TRBD2; V: TRBV11-3; CDR3: CASSRLADNEQFF; DNA: TGTGCCAGCAGCCGACTAGCGGACAATGAGCAGTTCTTC
J: TRBJ2-7; size: .; D: .; V: TRBV3-1/TRBV3-2; CDR3: CASSQGVTRSYEQYF; DNA: TGTGCCAGCAGCCAAGGGGTGACTAGGTCCTACGAGCAGTACTTC
J: TRBJ1-1; size: .; D: .; V: TRBV28; CDR3: CASSSPGREAFF; DNA: TGTGCCAGCAGTTCCCCGGGACGGGAAGCTTTCTTT
J: TRBJ2-2; size: .; D: .; V: TRBV15; CDR3: CATSKNSDNTGELFF; DNA: TGTGCCACCAGCAAAAATTCCGACAACACCGGGGAGCTGTTTTTT
J: TRBJ1-2; size: .; D: .; V: TRBV28; CDR3: CASSLISLGGSYGYTF; DNA: TGTGCCAGCAGTTTAATAAGTTTGGGGGGTAGCTATGGCTACACCTTC
J: TRBJ2-2; size: .; D: .; V: TRBV5-1; CDR3: CASSLTGTSFTGELFF; DNA: TGCGCCAGCAGCTTAACCGGGACAAGCTTTACCGGGGAGCTGTTTTTT
J: TRBJ1-3; size: .; D: .; V: TRBV11-2; CDR3: CASSLGARGSLNGNTIYF; DNA: TGTGCCAGCAGCTTAGGTGCCCGGGGTAGCCTCAATGGAAACACCATATATTTT
J: TRBJ2-7; size: once; D: TRBD2; V: TRBV29-1; CDR3: CSVESVSGSPRSYEQYF; DNA: TGCAGCGTTGAAAGTGTGAGCGGGAGTCCTCGATCCTACGAGCAGTACTTC
J: TRBJ1-4; size: .; D: .; V: TRBV27; CDR3: CASSFTTEGATNEKLFF; DNA: TGTGCCAGCAGTTTTACGACAGAGGGGGCAACTAATGAAAAACTGTTTTTT
J: TRBJ2-1; size: .; D: TRBD2; V: TRBV7-6; CDR3: CASSLARENEQFF; DNA: TGTGCCAGCAGCTTAGCGCGGGAGAATGAGCAGTTCTTC
J: TRBJ2-7; size: few; D: TRBD2; V: TRBV4-1; CDR3: CASSTLAGTTYEQYF; DNA: TGCGCCAGCAGCACCCTAGCGGGGACGACTTACGAGCAGTACTTC
J: TRBJ2-1; size: .; D: .; V: TRBV18; CDR3: CASSPPIRRNEQFF; DNA: TGTGCCAGCTCACCACCCATCCGGAGGAATGAGCAGTTCTTC
J: TRBJ2-5; size: once; D: .; V: TRBV5-1; CDR3: CASSRGPRETQYF; DNA: TGCGCCAGCAGCCGGGGGCCCCGAGAGACCCAGTACTTC
J: TRBJ2-7; size: .; D: TRBD1; V: TRBV19; CDR3: CATTRAAGGFYEQYF; DNA: TGTGCCACTACACGGGCGGCAGGGGGATTCTACGAGCAGTACTTC
J: TRBJ1-3; size: .; D: .; V: TRBV19; CDR3: CASSIGETETGNTIYF; DNA: TGTGCCAGTAGTATCGGCGAGACGGAAACTGGAAACACCATATATTTT
J: TRBJ2-7; size: .; D: TRBD1; V: TRBV9; CDR3: CASSPRTGGHYEQYF; DNA: TGTGCCAGCAGCCCAAGGACAGGGGGCCACTACGAGCAGTACTTC
J: TRBJ1-4; size: .; D: .; V: TRBV28; CDR3: CASSLTPRNEKLFF; DNA: TGTGCCAGCAGTTTAACTCCCAGAAATGAAAAACTGTTTTTT
J: TRBJ1-2; size: .; D: .; V: TRBV5-1; CDR3: CASSPPDSSNYGYTF; DNA: TGCGCCAGCAGCCCCCCGGACAGTTCTAACTATGGCTACACCTTC
J: TRBJ1-5; size: .; D: .; V: TRBV28; CDR3: CASSFTSQPQHF; DNA: TGTGCCAGCAGTTTTACTTCGCAGCCCCAGCATTTT
J: TRBJ2-3; size: .; D: TRBD2; V: TRBV7-9; CDR3: CASSLVSSGRLDTQYF; DNA: TGTGCCAGCAGCTTAGTATCTAGCGGGAGATTGGATACGCAGTATTTT
J: TRBJ2-2; size: .; D: TRBD2; V: TRBV3-1/TRBV3-2; CDR3: CASRRAGVNTGELFF; DNA: TGTGCCAGCAGACGAGCGGGAGTAAACACCGGGGAGCTGTTTTTT
J: TRBJ2-1; size: .; D: TRBD2; V: TRBV9; CDR3: CASSAGTGTSGVSSYNEQFF; DNA: TGTGCCAGCAGCGCAGGAACCGGGACTAGCGGGGTGAGCTCCTACAATGAGCAGTTCTTC
J: TRBJ2-5; size: .; D: .; V: TRBV30; CDR3: CAWSGRPRETQYF; DNA: TGTGCCTGGAGTGGAAGGCCCCGAGAGACCCAGTACTTC
J: TRBJ2-1; size: .; D: .; V: TRBV9; CDR3: CASSVDLARTYNEQFF; DNA: TGTGCCAGCAGCGTAGATCTGGCCCGAACTTACAATGAGCAGTTCTTC
J: TRBJ2-1; size: .; D: .; V: TRBV6-5; CDR3: CASGAYNEQFF; DNA: TGTGCCAGTGGGGCCTACAATGAGCAGTTCTTC
J: TRBJ2-2; size: .; D: .; V: TRBV20-1; CDR3: CSASRTPGSAAGELFF; DNA: TGCAGTGCTAGTCGAACTCCAGGGTCGGCGGCCGGGGAGCTGTTTTTT
J: TRBJ1-2; size: .; D: .; V: TRBV10-3; CDR3: CAISESSGLIINYGYTF; DNA: TGTGCCATCAGTGAGTCTAGTGGACTGATAATTAACTATGGCTACACCTTC